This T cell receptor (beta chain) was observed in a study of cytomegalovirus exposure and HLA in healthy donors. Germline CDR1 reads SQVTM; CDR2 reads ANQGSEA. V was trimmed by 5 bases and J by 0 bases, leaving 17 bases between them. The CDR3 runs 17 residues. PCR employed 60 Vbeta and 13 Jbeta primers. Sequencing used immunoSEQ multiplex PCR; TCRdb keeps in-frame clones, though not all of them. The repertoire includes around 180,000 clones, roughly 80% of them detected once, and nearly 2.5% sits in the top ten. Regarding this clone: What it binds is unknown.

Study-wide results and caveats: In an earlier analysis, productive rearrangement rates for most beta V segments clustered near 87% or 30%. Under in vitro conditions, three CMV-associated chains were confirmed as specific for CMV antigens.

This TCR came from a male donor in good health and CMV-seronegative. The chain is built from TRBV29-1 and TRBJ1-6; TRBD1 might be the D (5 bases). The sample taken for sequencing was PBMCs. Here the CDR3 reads CSVPGQRESSYNSPLHF. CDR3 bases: TGCAGCGTTCCCGGACAACGTGAAAGCTCCTATAATTCACCCCTCCACTTT.